A single sample is the source of the 11 T cell receptor beta chains below, sequenced in a study of blood T cell repertoires in COVID-19. The table came from immunoSEQ multiplex PCR; TCRdb's copy has only in-frame clones and leaves some out. This table has under 150,000 clones, under 95% appearing once. The sample consisted of peripheral blood. The receptor source for this set is a man aged 50-59 years with active COVID-19.

This chain uses TRBV12-3 or TRBV12-4 with TRBJ2-5; D ambiguous. V lost 5 bases, J lost 7 bases, and 14 bases lay in between. CDR3 size: 13 residues. The CDR3 here is CASSLYPKVTQYF. For the CDR3, the DNA is TGTGCCAGCAGTCTATACCCCAAAGTGACCCAGTACTTC.

The chain employs TRBV5-5 and TRBJ1-4; 7 bases align to TRBD1. Germline V gene sequence: CDR1 SGHKS, CDR2 YYEKEE (reference sequence). This CDR3 has 15 amino acids. V trimming: 0 bases; J trimming: 5 bases; junction bases outside the gene matches: 4. CDR3 DNA sequence: TGTGCCAGCAGCTTGGGTGGGACAGAAAATGAAAAACTGTTTTTT. Protein product: CASSLGGTENEKLFF.

The J gene is TRBJ1-3, the V gene TRBV21-1; the DNA was not used to check the table's D call, TRBD1. TRBV21-1 has pseudogene status. This CDR3 is 17 amino acids long. The CDR3 loop is CASGYRIQARPGNTIYF. DNA for the CDR3: TGTGCCAGCGGCTACCGAATCCAGGCGCGACCTGGAAACACCATATATTTT.

V is TRBV11-3 and J is TRBJ2-1; TRBD2 aligns across 9 bases. The CDR3 runs to 15 residues. The germline V gene has CDR1 SGHNT and CDR2 YENEEA. V trimming: 2 bases; J trimming: 3 bases; junction bases outside the gene matches: 2. The CDR3 nucleotides are TGTGCCAGCAGCTTACATAGCGGGAGCTACAATGAGCAGTTCTTC. Translating it yields CASSLHSGSYNEQFF.

This chain links TRBV12-5 with TRBJ2-1; a weak D match, TRBD2 (6 bases). The germline V gene encodes CDR1 LGHNT and CDR2 FRNRAP. The germline V and J ends were trimmed by 5 bases and 0 bases, with 20 bases remaining between them. CDR3 length: 18 amino acids. The CDR3 region has the DNA TGTGCTAGTGGTCGTGGGACTGGCGGGAAAAGCTCCTACAATGAGCAGTTCTTC. It translates to CASGRGTGGKSSYNEQFF. The full variable domain, with the rest looked up from reference TRBV12-5 and TRBJ2-1, is DARVTQTPRHKVTEMGQEVTMRCQPILGHNTVFWYRQTMMQGLELLAYFRNRAPLDDSGMPKDRFSAEMPDATLATLKIQPSEPRDSAVYFCASGRGTGGKSSYNEQFFGPGTRLTVL.

V gene TRBV5-6 combines with J gene TRBJ1-5, with D possibly matching TRBD1 (6 bases). The ends were cut back, 5 bases at V and 4 bases at J, with 13 bases in the middle. Germline V lookup: CDR1 SGHDT, CDR2 YYEEEE. This CDR3 has 14 amino acids. CDR3 protein: CASRKQGWNQPQHF. CDR3 nucleotide sequence: TGTGCCAGCAGGAAACAGGGTTGGAATCAGCCCCAGCATTTT.

This clone was recorded once. The rearrangement joins TRBV19 to TRBJ1-2, with TRBD1 matching 8 bases. The germline V gene encodes CDR1 LNHDA and CDR2 SQIVND (reference sequence). This CDR3 is built from 13 residues. J lost 8 bases, V lost 5 bases, and 7 bases had no gene match. CDR3 DNA sequence: TGTGCCAGTAGTGTGAGACAGGGGATAGGCTACACCTTC. Translated: CASSVRQGIGYTF.

The chain uses TRBV7-9 and TRBJ2-3, with 7 positions matching TRBD2. The trim removed 5 bases at V and 0 bases at J, leaving 8 bases unmatched. Germline CDR1 is SEHNR and CDR2 is FQNEAQ (reference sequence). The CDR3 runs to 16 residues. CDR3 protein: CASSPAGVRSTDTQYF. CDR3 coding DNA: TGTGCCAGCAGCCCGGCGGGAGTACGAAGCACAGATACGCAGTATTTT.

J is TRBJ1-2 and V is TRBV14; unclear D gene. This CDR3 has 15 amino acids. CDR1 SGHDN and CDR2 FVKESK come from the germline V gene. V was trimmed by 0 bases and J by 2 bases, leaving 10 bases between them. The CDR3 region has the DNA TGTGCCAGCAGCCAAGATGTCTTTGCGAACTATGGCTACACCTTC. Its protein product is CASSQDVFANYGYTF.

CDR3 bases: TGTGCCAGCAGTGAACTCTCCTACGAGCAGTACGTC. This codes for CASSELSYEQYV. J is TRBJ2-7 and V is TRBV6-1; D is unresolved. The CDR3 runs to 12 residues. CDR1 is MNHNS and CDR2 is SASEGT in the germline V gene. The V and J ends lost 2 bases and 0 bases respectively, with 2 bases between them.

This chain joins TRBV14 and TRBJ2-5, with a possible D match to TRBD1 (5 bases). Trimming shortened V by 4 bases and J by 4 bases, and 22 bases separated the two germline ends. The germline V gene encodes CDR1 SGHDN and CDR2 FVKESK. CDR3 length: 17 residues. CDR3: CASSPRGGHLSRETQYF. CDR3 bases: TGTGCCAGCAGCCCTAGGGGCGGCCACCTATCCCGAGAGACCCAGTACTTC.